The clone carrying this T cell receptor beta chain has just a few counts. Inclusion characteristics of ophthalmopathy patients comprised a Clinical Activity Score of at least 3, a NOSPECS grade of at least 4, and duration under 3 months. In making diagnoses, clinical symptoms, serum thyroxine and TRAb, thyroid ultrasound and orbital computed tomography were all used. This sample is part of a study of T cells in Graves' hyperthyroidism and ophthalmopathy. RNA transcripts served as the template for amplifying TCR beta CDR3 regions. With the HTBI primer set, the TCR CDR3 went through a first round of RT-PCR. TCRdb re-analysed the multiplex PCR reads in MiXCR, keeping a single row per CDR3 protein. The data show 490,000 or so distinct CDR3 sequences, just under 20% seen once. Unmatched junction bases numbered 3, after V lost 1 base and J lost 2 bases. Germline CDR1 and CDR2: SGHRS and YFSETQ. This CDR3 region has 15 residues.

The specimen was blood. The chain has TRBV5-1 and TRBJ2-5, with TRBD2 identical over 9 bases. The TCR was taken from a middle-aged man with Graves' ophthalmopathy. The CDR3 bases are TGCGCCAGCAGCTTGCCTAGCGGGGAGCAAGAGACCCAGTACTTC. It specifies CASSLPSGEQETQYF.